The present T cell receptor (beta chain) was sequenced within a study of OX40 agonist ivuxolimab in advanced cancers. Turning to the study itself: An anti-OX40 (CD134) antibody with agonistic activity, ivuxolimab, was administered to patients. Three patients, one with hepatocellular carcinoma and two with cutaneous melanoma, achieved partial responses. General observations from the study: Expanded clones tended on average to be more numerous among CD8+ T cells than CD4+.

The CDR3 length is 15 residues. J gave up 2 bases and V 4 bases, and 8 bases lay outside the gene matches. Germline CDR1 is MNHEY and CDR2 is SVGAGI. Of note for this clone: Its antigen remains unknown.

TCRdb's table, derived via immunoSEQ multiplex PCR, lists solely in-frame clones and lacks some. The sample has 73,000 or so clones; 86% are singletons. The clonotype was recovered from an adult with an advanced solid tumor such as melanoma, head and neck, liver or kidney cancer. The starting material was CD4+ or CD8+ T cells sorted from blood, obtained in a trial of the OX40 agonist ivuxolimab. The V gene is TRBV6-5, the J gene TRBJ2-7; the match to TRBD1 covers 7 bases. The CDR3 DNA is TGTGCCAGCAGTTCGAATCGGGACAGACCCTACGAGCAGTACTTC. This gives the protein CASSSNRDRPYEQYF.